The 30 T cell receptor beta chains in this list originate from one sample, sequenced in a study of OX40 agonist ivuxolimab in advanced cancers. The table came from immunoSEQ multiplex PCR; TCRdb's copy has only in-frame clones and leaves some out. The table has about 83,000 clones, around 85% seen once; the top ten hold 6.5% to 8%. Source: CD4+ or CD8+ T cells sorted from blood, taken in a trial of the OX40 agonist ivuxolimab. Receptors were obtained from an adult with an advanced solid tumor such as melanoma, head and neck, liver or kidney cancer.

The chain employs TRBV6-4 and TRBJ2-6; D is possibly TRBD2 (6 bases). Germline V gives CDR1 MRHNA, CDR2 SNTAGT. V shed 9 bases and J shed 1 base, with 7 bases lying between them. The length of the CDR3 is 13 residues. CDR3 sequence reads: CASRGSGANVLTF. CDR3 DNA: TGTGCCAGTCGGGGGTCTGGGGCCAACGTCCTGACTTTC.

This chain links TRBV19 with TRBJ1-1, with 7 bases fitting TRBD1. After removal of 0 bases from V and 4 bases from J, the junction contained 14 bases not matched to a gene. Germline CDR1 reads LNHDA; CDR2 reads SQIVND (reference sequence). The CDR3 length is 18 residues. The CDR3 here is CASSIDKTGYWLGTEAFF. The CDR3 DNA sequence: TGTGCCAGTAGTATAGATAAGACAGGGTATTGGTTAGGCACTGAAGCTTTCTTT.

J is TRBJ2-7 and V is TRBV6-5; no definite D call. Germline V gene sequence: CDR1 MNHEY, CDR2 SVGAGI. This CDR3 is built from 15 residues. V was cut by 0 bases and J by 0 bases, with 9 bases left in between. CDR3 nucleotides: TGTGCCAGCAGTTACTCGCGTAAGGCCTCCTACGAGCAGTACTTC. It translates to CASSYSRKASYEQYF.

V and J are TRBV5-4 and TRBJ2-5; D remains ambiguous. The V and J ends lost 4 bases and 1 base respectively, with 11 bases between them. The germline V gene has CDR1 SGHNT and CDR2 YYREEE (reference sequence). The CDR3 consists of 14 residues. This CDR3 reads CASSRSTVQETQYF. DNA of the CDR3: TGTGCCAGCAGCCGTAGCACAGTCCAAGAGACCCAGTACTTC.

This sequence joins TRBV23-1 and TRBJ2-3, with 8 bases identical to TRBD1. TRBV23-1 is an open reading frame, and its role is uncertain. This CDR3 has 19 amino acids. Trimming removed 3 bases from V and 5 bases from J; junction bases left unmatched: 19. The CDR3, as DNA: TGCGCCAGCAGTCATAATCCCGCAGGGGGCATCACTCACAAAGATACGCAGTATTTT. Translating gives CASSHNPAGGITHKDTQYF.

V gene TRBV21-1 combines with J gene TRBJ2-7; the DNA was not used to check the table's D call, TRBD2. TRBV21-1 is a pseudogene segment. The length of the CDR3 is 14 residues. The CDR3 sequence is CASSFGLWNYEQYF. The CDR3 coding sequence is TGTGCCAGCAGCTTTGGACTATGGAACTACGAGCAGTACTTC.

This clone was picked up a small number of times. Here the CDR3 reads CASSIFGVAGDTQYF. The CDR3 DNA follows: TGTGCCAGTAGTATCTTCGGAGTAGCAGGAGATACGCAGTATTTT. The chain joins TRBV19 to TRBJ2-3; D call uncertain. CDR1 and CDR2 from the germline V gene are LNHDA and SQIVND (reference sequence). V dropped 3 bases and J dropped 5 bases, with 15 bases sitting between them. This CDR3 is 15 amino acids long.

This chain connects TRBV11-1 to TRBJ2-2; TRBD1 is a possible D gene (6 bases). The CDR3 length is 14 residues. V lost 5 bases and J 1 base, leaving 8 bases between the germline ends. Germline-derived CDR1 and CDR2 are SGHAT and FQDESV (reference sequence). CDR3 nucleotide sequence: TGTGCCAGCAGCCTGGGACAGAACACCGGGGAGCTGTTTTTT. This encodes CASSLGQNTGELFF.

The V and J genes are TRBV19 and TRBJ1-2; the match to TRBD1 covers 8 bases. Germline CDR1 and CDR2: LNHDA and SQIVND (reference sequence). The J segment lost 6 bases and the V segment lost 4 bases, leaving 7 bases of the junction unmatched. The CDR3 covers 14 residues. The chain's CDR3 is CASSRGRGPDGYTF. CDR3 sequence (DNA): TGTGCCAGTAGTAGGGGCAGGGGGCCCGATGGCTACACCTTC.

CDR3 loop: CASSQAIGTSGIEQYF. Here the CDR3 DNA reads TGCGCCAGCAGCCAAGCCATAGGGACTAGCGGGATCGAGCAGTACTTC. The rearrangement uses TRBV4-3 and TRBJ2-7; the match to TRBD2 covers 13 bases. The CDR3 runs to 16 residues. Germline values: CDR1 LGHNA, CDR2 YSLEER. V lost 1 base to trimming and J lost 6 bases; unmatched junction nucleotides: 6.

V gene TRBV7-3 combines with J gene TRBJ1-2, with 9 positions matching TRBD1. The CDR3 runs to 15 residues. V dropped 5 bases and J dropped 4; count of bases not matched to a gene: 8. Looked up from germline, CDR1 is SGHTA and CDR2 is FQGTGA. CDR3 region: CASSLDRDRVYGYTF. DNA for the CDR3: TGTGCCAGCAGCCTTGACCGGGACAGGGTCTATGGCTACACCTTC.

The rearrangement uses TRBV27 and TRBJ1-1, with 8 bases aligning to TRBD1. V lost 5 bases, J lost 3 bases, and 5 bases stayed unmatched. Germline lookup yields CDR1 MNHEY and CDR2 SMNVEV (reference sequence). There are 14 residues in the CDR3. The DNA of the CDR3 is TGTGCCAGCAGTCAGGGACAGGCGTACACTGAAGCTTTCTTT. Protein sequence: CASSQGQAYTEAFF.

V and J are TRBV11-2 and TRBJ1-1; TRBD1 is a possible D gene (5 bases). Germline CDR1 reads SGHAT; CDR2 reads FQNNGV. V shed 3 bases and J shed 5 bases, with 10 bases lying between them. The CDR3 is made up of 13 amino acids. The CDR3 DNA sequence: TGTGCCAGCAGCTTCCAGGGAGAGACTGAAGCTTTCTTT. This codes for CASSFQGETEAFF.

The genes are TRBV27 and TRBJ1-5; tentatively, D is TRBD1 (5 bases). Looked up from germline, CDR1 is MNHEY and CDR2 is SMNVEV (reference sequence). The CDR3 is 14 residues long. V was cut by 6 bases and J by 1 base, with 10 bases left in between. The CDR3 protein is CASRGLRSNQPQHF. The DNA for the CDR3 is TGTGCCAGCAGGGGACTAAGGAGCAATCAGCCCCAGCATTTT.

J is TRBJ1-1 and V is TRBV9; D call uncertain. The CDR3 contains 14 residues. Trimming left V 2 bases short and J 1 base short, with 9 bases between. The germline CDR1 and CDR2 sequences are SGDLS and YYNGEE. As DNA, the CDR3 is TGTGCCAGCAGCGTTGCCCCCAGGAACACTGAAGCTTTCTTT. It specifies CASSVAPRNTEAFF.

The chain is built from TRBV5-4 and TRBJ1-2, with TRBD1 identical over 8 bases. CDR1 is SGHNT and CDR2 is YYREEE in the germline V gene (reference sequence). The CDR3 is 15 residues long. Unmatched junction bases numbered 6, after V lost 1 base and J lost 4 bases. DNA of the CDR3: TGTGCCAGCAGCTTGAGGACAGGGTCGGGCTATGGCTACACCTTC. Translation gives CASSLRTGSGYGYTF.

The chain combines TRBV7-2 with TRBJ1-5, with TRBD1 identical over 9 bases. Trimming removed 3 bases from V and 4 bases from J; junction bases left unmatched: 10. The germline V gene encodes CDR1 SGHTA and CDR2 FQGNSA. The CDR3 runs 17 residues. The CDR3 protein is CASSFSTGGIENQPQHF. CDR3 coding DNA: TGTGCCAGCAGCTTTTCCACAGGGGGCATCGAAAATCAGCCCCAGCATTTT. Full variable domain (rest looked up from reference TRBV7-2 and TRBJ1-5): GAGVSQSPSNKVTEKGKDVELRCDPISGHTALYWYRQSLGQGLEFLIYFQGNSAPDKSGLPSDRFSAERTGGSVSTLTIQRTQQEDSAVYLCASSFSTGGIENQPQHFGDGTRLSIL.

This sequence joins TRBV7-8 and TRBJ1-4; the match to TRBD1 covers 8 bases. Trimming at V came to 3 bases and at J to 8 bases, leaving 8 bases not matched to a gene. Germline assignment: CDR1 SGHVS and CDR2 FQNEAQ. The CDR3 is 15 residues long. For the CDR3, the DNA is TGTGCCAGCAGCTTTAGGGGGCAGGGGGCGGAAAAACTGTTTTTT. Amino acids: CASSFRGQGAEKLFF. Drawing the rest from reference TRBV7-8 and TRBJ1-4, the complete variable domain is GAGVSQSPRYKVAKRGQDVALRCDPISGHVSLFWYQQALGQGPEFLTYFQNEAQLDKSGLPSDRFFAERPEGSVSTLKIQRTQQEDSAVYLCASSFRGQGAEKLFFGSGTQLSVL.

CDR3 residues: CASSFLAGVSYEQYF. In DNA, the CDR3 is TGTGCCAGCAGCTTCCTAGCGGGAGTTAGCTACGAGCAGTACTTC. The V call is TRBV7-8, the J call TRBJ2-7, with 10 bases identical to TRBD2. Trimming removed 3 bases from V and 3 bases from J; junction bases left unmatched: 5. CDR1 and CDR2 from the germline V gene are SGHVS and FQNEAQ. This CDR3 spans 15 amino acids. Using reference TRBV7-8 and TRBJ2-7 for the parts outside the CDR3, the full variable domain is GAGVSQSPRYKVAKRGQDVALRCDPISGHVSLFWYQQALGQGPEFLTYFQNEAQLDKSGLPSDRFFAERPEGSVSTLKIQRTQQEDSAVYLCASSFLAGVSYEQYFGPGTRLTVT.

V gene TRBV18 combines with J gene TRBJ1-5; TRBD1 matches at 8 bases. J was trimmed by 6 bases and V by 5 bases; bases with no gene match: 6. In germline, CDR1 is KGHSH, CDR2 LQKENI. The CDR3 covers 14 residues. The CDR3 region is CASSVQGAGQPQHF. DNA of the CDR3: TGTGCCAGCTCAGTTCAGGGGGCTGGTCAGCCCCAGCATTTT.

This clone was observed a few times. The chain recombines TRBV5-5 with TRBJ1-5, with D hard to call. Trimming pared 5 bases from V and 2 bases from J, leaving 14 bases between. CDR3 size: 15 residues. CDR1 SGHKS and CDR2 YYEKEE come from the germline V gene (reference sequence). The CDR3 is CASRKQILGNQPQHF. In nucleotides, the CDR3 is TGTGCCAGCAGGAAACAAATCCTAGGCAATCAGCCCCAGCATTTT.

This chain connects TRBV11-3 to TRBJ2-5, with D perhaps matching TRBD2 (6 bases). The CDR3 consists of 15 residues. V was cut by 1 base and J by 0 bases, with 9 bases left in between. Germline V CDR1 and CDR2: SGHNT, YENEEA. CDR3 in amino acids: CASSLGGDYQETQYF. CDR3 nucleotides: TGTGCCAGCAGCTTAGGAGGGGACTACCAAGAGACCCAGTACTTC.

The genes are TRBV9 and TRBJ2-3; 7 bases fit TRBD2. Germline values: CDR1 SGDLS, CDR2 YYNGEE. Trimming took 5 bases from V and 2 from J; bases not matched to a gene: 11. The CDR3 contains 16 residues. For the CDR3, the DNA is TGTGCCAGCAGTTTGATAGCGGGTAGCTTCACAGATACGCAGTATTTT. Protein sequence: CASSLIAGSFTDTQYF.

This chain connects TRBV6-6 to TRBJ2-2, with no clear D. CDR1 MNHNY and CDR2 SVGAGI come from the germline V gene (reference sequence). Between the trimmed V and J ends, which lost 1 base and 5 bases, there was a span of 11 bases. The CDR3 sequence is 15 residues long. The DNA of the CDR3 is TGTGCCAGCAGTTACTGGCCCCTCGAGACCGGGGAGCTGTTTTTT. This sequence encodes CASSYWPLETGELFF.

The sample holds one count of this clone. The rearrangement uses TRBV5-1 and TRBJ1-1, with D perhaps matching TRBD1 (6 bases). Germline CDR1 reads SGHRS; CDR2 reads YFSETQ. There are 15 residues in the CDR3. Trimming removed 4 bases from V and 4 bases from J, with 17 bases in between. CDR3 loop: CASSLGTFGGTEAFF. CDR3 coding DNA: TGCGCCAGCAGCCTCGGGACATTCGGCGGCACTGAAGCTTTCTTT.

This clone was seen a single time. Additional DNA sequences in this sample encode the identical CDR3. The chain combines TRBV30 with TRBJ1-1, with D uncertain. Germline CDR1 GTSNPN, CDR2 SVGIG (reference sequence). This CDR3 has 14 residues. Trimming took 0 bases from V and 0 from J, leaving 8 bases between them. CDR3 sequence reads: CAWSVVGMNTEAFF. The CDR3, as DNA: TGTGCCTGGAGTGTAGTTGGGATGAACACTGAAGCTTTCTTT. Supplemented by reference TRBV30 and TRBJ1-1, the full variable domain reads SQTIHQWPATLVQPVGSPLSLECTVEGTSNPNLYWYRQAAGRGLQLLFYSVGIGQISSEVPQNLSASRPQDRQFILSSKKLLLSDSGFYLCAWSVVGMNTEAFFGQGTRLTVV.

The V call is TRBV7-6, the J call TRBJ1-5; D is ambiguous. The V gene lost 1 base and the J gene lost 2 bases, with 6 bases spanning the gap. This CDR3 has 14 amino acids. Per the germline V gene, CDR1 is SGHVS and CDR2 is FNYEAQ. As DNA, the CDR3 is TGTGCCAGCAGCTTAGGCCAGGGCAATCAGCCCCAGCATTTT. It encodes CASSLGQGNQPQHF. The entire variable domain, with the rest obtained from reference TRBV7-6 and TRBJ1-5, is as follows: GAGVSQSPRYKVTKRGQDVALRCDPISGHVSLYWYRQALGQGPEFLTYFNYEAQQDKSGLPNDRFSAERPEGSISTLTIQRTEQRDSAMYRCASSLGQGNQPQHFGDGTRLSIL.

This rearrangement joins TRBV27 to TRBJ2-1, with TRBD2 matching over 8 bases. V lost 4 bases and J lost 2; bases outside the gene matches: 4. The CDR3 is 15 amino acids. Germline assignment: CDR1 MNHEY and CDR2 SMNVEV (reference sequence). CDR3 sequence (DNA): TGTGCCAGCAGTTCCCTAGCGGGTACCTACAATGAGCAGTTCTTC. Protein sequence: CASSSLAGTYNEQFF.

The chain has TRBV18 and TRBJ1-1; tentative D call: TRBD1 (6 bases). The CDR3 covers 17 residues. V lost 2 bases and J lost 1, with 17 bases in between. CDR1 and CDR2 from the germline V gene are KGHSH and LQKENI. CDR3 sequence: CASSPANPGHKNTEAFF. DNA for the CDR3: TGTGCCAGCTCACCAGCAAACCCGGGACACAAGAACACTGAAGCTTTCTTT. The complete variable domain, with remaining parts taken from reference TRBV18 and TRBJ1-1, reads NAGVMQNPRHLVRRRGQEARLRCSPMKGHSHVYWYRQLPEEGLKFMVYLQKENIIDESGMPKERFSAEFPKEGPSILRIQQVVRGDSAAYFCASSPANPGHKNTEAFFGQGTRLTVV.

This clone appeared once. In DNA form, the CDR3 reads TGTGCCAGCAGCGAAGACAGGGAATATCAGCCCCAGCATTTT. Translated: CASSEDREYQPQHF. The V call is TRBV7-9, the J call TRBJ1-5, with 7 bases matching TRBD1. CDR1 SEHNR and CDR2 FQNEAQ come from the germline V gene (reference sequence). This CDR3 contains 14 residues. Germline trimming cut 5 bases from V and 5 bases from J; bases unmatched to any gene: 6.